These 24 T cell receptor beta chains share one sample of origin, sequenced in a study of blood T cell repertoires in COVID-19. Generated by immunoSEQ multiplex PCR, the TCRdb table keeps only in-frame clones and is missing some. The sample holds about 78,000 clones, 86% seen once. The sequenced material came from peripheral blood. Source of these receptors: a woman in her sixties or seventies with acute or convalescent COVID-19.

The chain carries TRBV19 and TRBJ2-1, with TRBD1 as a possible D gene (7 bases). The CDR3 has 13 residues. Germline V gene sequence: CDR1 LNHDA, CDR2 SQIVND (reference sequence). The ends were cut back, 7 bases at V and 7 bases at J, with 14 bases in the middle. For the CDR3, the DNA is TGTGCCAGTACGAGCCAGGGGGGAAATGAGCAGTTCTTC. The encoded protein is CASTSQGGNEQFF.

There are a few counts of this clone. The chain links TRBV27 to TRBJ2-7, with 9 bases identical to TRBD1. V lost 5 bases and J lost 6; bases outside the gene matches: 11. The CDR3 is 15 amino acids. Per the germline V gene, CDR1 is MNHEY and CDR2 is SMNVEV (reference sequence). CDR3 nucleotides: TGTGCCAGCAGTGATTGGGGACAGGGTCGTTCCGAGCAGTACTTC. The encoded protein is CASSDWGQGRSEQYF.

This chain joins TRBV19 and TRBJ1-5; D gene uncertain. The CDR3 is 12 residues long. CDR1 is LNHDA and CDR2 is SQIVND in the germline V gene (reference sequence). V was pared by 4 bases and J by 4 bases, with 5 bases between. Here the CDR3 DNA reads TGTGCCAGTAGTACCCAAAATCAGCCCCAGCATTTT. It translates to CASSTQNQPQHF.

The rearrangement joins TRBV9 to TRBJ1-2, with a weak D call TRBD1 (6 bases). The V end lost 5 bases, the J end lost 1 base, and 18 bases lay between the germline ends. This CDR3 is built from 16 residues. The V gene's germline CDR1 is SGDLS and CDR2 YYNGEE. The CDR3: CASRKSTGLHNYGYTF. CDR3 bases: TGTGCCAGCAGGAAATCGACAGGACTTCATAACTATGGCTACACCTTC.

The rearrangement links TRBV7-7 to TRBJ1-5; the match to TRBD1 covers 7 bases. CDR3 length equals 18 residues. With V trimmed by 5 bases and J by 0 bases, 13 bases remained unmatched. CDR1 and CDR2 (germline): SSHAT, FNYEAQ (reference sequence). This CDR3 is CASSAPDRDSGSNQPQHF. CDR3 in DNA: TGTGCCAGCAGCGCCCCCGACAGGGATTCGGGTAGCAATCAGCCCCAGCATTTT. Together with reference TRBV7-7 and TRBJ1-5, the CDR3 gives the full variable domain: GAGVSQSPRYKVTKRGQDVTLRCDPISSHATLYWYQQALGQGPEFLTYFNYEAQPDKSGLPSDRFSAERPEGSISTLTIQRTEQRDSAMYRCASSAPDRDSGSNQPQHFGDGTRLSIL.

The sample holds one count of this clone. The rearrangement uses TRBV7-9 and TRBJ2-7; 10 bases are shared with TRBD1. V trimming: 3 bases; J trimming: 4 bases; junction bases outside the gene matches: 3. In germline, CDR1 is SEHNR, CDR2 FQNEAQ (reference sequence). This CDR3 contains 14 residues. The DNA of the CDR3 is TGTGCCAGCAGCTTCGGGACAGGGGATTACGAGCAGTACTTC. Its translation is CASSFGTGDYEQYF.

This clone came up once. The chain carries TRBV6-6 and TRBJ2-1, with D possibly being TRBD1 (7 bases). The V end lost 6 bases, the J end lost 9 bases, and 15 bases lay between the germline ends. Germline V gives CDR1 MNHNY, CDR2 SVGAGI (reference sequence). CDR3 size: 13 residues. CDR3 in amino acids: CASRARQGGEQFF. In DNA, the CDR3 is TGTGCCAGCAGGGCCCGCCAGGGGGGTGAGCAGTTCTTC.

CDR3 region: CASSYQGQGSEQYF. Written as DNA, the CDR3 is TGTGCCAGCAGTTATCAGGGACAGGGGAGCGAGCAGTACTTC. This rearrangement joins TRBV6-5 to TRBJ2-7; 10 bases line up with TRBD1. With 3 bases clipped from V and 6 bases from J, the junction kept 5 bases outside the gene matches. The CDR3 is made up of 14 amino acids. Germline CDR1 and CDR2: MNHEY and SVGAGI.

This chain links TRBV2 with TRBJ2-4; the D gene is possibly TRBD2 (6 bases). CDR3 length equals 14 residues. V lost 6 bases to trimming and J lost 9 bases, with 18 bases between them. Germline V gene data show CDR1 as SNHLY and CDR2 as FYNNEI. The CDR3 sequence is CASSVQGAEGIQYF. The CDR3 bases are TGTGCCAGCAGCGTACAAGGGGCGGAGGGCATTCAGTACTTC.

CDR3 nucleotides: TGCAGCGTTTACACCGGGACAGGGGTTCAAGGAATCGGGGAGCAGTACTTC. Protein product: CSVYTGTGVQGIGEQYF. This sequence joins TRBV29-1 and TRBJ2-7, with 10 bases matching TRBD1. Germline V gives CDR1 SQVTM, CDR2 ANQGSEA. V was clipped by 5 bases and J by 7 bases; unmatched bases: 20. The CDR3 is 17 amino acids.

The chain is built from TRBV24-1 and TRBJ2-1; D may be TRBD1 (6 bases). This CDR3 contains 12 residues. Looked up from germline, CDR1 is KGHDR and CDR2 is SFDVKD. V was pared by 10 bases and J by 4 bases, with 10 bases between. CDR3 region: CATGGNYNEQFF. CDR3 bases: TGTGCCACAGGGGGTAATTACAATGAGCAGTTCTTC.

The genes are TRBV19 and TRBJ1-2, with D possibly TRBD1 on 6 matching bases. Germline CDR1 and CDR2: LNHDA and SQIVND (reference sequence). This CDR3 has 13 residues. V lost 6 bases and J 8 bases, leaving 16 bases between the germline ends. The CDR3 region is CASRTSGGRGYTF. The CDR3 DNA reads as TGTGCCAGTAGAACCTCGGGGGGCCGGGGCTACACCTTC.

This clone has only a few counts. The chain has TRBV28 and TRBJ2-2; TRBD1 matches 8 bases. The V gene's germline CDR1 is MDHEN and CDR2 SYDVKM. The CDR3 has 14 residues. Losses at the gene ends were 4 bases for V and 6 bases for J; bases not matched to a gene: 4. The CDR3 bases are TGTGCCAGCAGTTCTATACAGGGGGCCGGGGAGCTGTTTTTT. Amino acid sequence: CASSSIQGAGELFF.

The genes are TRBV9 and TRBJ1-5, with D perhaps TRBD1 (5 bases). The CDR3 totals 14 residues. The V end lost 2 bases, the J end lost 5 bases, and 11 bases lay between the germline ends. Looked up from germline, CDR1 is SGDLS and CDR2 is YYNGEE. The CDR3 spells CASSVGTGDQPQHF. CDR3 coding DNA: TGTGCCAGCAGCGTGGGAACAGGTGATCAGCCCCAGCATTTT.

The chain uses TRBV27 and TRBJ2-1; 13 nucleotides align to TRBD2. Germline CDR1 MNHEY, CDR2 SMNVEV (reference sequence). The CDR3 runs 17 residues. Trimming at V came to 4 bases and at J to 6 bases, leaving 9 bases not matched to a gene. CDR3 bases: TGTGCCAGCAGTTCCACCCGGACTAGCGGGGGTGGCAATGAGCAGTTCTTC. Translating gives CASSSTRTSGGGNEQFF.

This CDR3 is CASSLSGSETQYF. CDR3 nucleotide sequence: TGTGCCAGCAGTTTATCAGGGTCGGAGACCCAGTACTTC. The chain joins TRBV12-3 or TRBV12-4 to TRBJ2-5, with TRBD1 as a possible D gene (5 bases). Deletions cut 2 bases from V and 5 bases from J, with 9 bases between. This CDR3 region has 13 residues.

This sequence joins TRBV4-2 and TRBJ2-4; the D is unclear. The CDR3 sequence is 16 residues long. Germline V gene sequence: CDR1 LGHNA, CDR2 YNFKEQ. V lost 1 base and J lost 0, with 10 bases in between. As DNA, the CDR3 is TGTGCCAGCAGCCAAGTGGCAGACTTAGCCAAAAACATTCAGTACTTC. This encodes CASSQVADLAKNIQYF.

This sequence joins TRBV18 and TRBJ1-1; 8 nucleotides agree with TRBD1. The V gene end was trimmed by 0 bases and the J gene end by 0 bases; junction bases not matched to a gene: 12. From germline, CDR1 is KGHSH and CDR2 LQKENI. The CDR3 has 19 residues. The CDR3 loop is CASSPPVGGGQGLNTEAFF. Written as DNA, the CDR3 is TGTGCCAGCTCACCACCGGTAGGGGGCGGACAGGGACTGAACACTGAAGCTTTCTTT. Looking up the rest from reference TRBV18 and TRBJ1-1 gives the full variable domain: NAGVMQNPRHLVRRRGQEARLRCSPMKGHSHVYWYRQLPEEGLKFMVYLQKENIIDESGMPKERFSAEFPKEGPSILRIQQVVRGDSAAYFCASSPPVGGGQGLNTEAFFGQGTRLTVV.

The chain recombines TRBV28 with TRBJ2-7; 7 nucleotides agree with TRBD1. In germline, CDR1 is MDHEN, CDR2 SYDVKM. The CDR3 loop spans 15 amino acids. The V gene end was trimmed by 3 bases and the J gene end by 0 bases; junction bases not matched to a gene: 5. This CDR3 reads CASSFTGAPSYEQYF. Here the CDR3 DNA reads TGTGCCAGCAGTTTCACAGGGGCCCCCTCCTACGAGCAGTACTTC. Complete variable domain (other parts from reference TRBV28 and TRBJ2-7): DVKVTQSSRYLVKRTGEKVFLECVQDMDHENMFWYRQDPGLGLRLIYFSYDVKMKEKGDIPEGYSVSREKKERFSLILESASTNQTSMYLCASSFTGAPSYEQYFGPGTRLTVT.

The CDR3 region is CASSLAVPGGDRFYGYTF. The CDR3 nucleotides read TGCGCCAGCAGCTTGGCAGTACCAGGGGGCGATCGTTTCTATGGCTACACCTTC. The V call is TRBV5-1, the J call TRBJ1-2, with 8 bases identical to TRBD1. This CDR3 contains 18 residues. The germline V gene encodes CDR1 SGHRS and CDR2 YFSETQ. The V segment lost 0 bases and the J segment 4 bases; nucleotides outside the gene matches: 14.

This clone appeared once. V usage is TRBV5-1 and J usage is TRBJ2-1; a possible D gene is TRBD1 (5 bases). The CDR3 covers 14 residues. The germline V gene encodes CDR1 SGHRS and CDR2 YFSETQ. V was clipped by 0 bases and J by 6 bases, with 10 bases between them. CDR3 sequence: CASSLVQGSNEQFF. CDR3 nucleotides: TGCGCCAGCAGCTTGGTGCAGGGATCCAATGAGCAGTTCTTC.

The chain recombines TRBV7-9 with TRBJ1-4, with D perhaps TRBD1 (5 bases). Trimming shortened V by 4 bases and J by 7 bases, and 19 bases separated the two germline ends. Looked up from germline, CDR1 is SEHNR and CDR2 is FQNEAQ (reference sequence). There are 16 residues in the CDR3. The CDR3 here is CASSSHRQLRGEKLFF. As DNA, the CDR3 is TGTGCCAGCAGCTCCCACCGTCAGCTTAGGGGTGAAAAACTGTTTTTT.

The chain uses TRBV5-5 and TRBJ2-1; weak D call: TRBD2 (6 bases). Germline V gene sequence: CDR1 SGHKS, CDR2 YYEKEE (reference sequence). This CDR3 comprises 14 residues. V lost 1 base and J 5 bases, leaving 10 bases between the germline ends. The CDR3 sequence: CASSLSGTHNEQFF. CDR3 DNA: TGTGCCAGCAGCTTGTCCGGGACTCACAATGAGCAGTTCTTC.

This clone has a handful of counts. The J gene is TRBJ1-1, the V gene TRBV12-3 or TRBV12-4; no reliable D call. The ends were cut back, 6 bases at V and 6 bases at J, with 11 bases in the middle. The CDR3 runs to 12 residues. The CDR3 DNA follows: TGTGCCAGCAGCACAATAAGTTCTGAAGCTTTCTTT. Translation: CASSTISSEAFF.